What follows are 14 T cell receptor beta chains derived from one specimen sequenced in a study of T cells in Graves' hyperthyroidism and ophthalmopathy. The source material, RNA transcripts, was used to amplify TCR beta CDR3 regions. A set of HTBI primers served as the primers for a first-round RT-PCR of the TCR CDR3. A single record per CDR3 protein comes from TCRdb applying MiXCR to the multiplex PCR reads. The data hold more than 550,000 distinct CDR3 sequences, with less than 45% observed a single time. The sequenced sample was peripheral blood or thyroid tissue (not recorded which). These receptors were taken from an adult man with Graves' disease, either hyperthyroidism or ophthalmopathy (not recorded which).

This clonotype was seen repeatedly, ten times or more. The chain's CDR3 is CATSRVGSTNEKLFF. The CDR3, as DNA: TGTGCCACCAGCAGAGTAGGGTCAACTAATGAAAAACTGTTTTTT. This rearrangement joins TRBV15 to TRBJ1-4; D not certain. The ends were cut back, 1 base at V and 0 bases at J, with 6 bases in the middle. The CDR3 is made up of 15 amino acids. Germline V lookup: CDR1 LNHNV, CDR2 YYDKDF (reference sequence). Together with reference TRBV15 and TRBJ1-4, the CDR3 gives the full variable domain: DAMVIQNPRYQVTQFGKPVTLSCSQTLNHNVMYWYQQKSSQAPKLLFHYYDKDFNNEADTPDNFQSRRPNTSFCFLDIRSPGLGDTAMYLCATSRVGSTNEKLFFGSGTQLSVL.

This clonotype was found many times. The chain has TRBV10-3 and TRBJ1-1; unclear D gene. The CDR3 is 13 amino acids. V shed 10 bases and J shed 3 bases, with 15 bases lying between them. The germline gives CDR1 ENHRY, CDR2 SYGVKD. The CDR3 sequence: CATADYWDTEAFF. CDR3 coding DNA: TGTGCCACCGCGGACTACTGGGACACTGAAGCTTTCTTT.

This clonotype has only one observation. The chain couples TRBV20-1 to TRBJ2-7; 10 nucleotides agree with TRBD1. Germline CDR1 is DFQATT and CDR2 is SNEGSKA (reference sequence). The CDR3 contains 13 residues. V lost 3 bases to trimming and J lost 5 bases; unmatched junction nucleotides: 4. The chain's CDR3 is CSASRGQGDEQYF. CDR3 bases: TGCAGTGCTAGTCGCGGACAGGGGGACGAGCAGTACTTC.

The rearrangement uses TRBV20-1 and TRBJ1-2; unclear D gene. The CDR3 has 15 residues. Germline CDR1 is DFQATT and CDR2 is SNEGSKA (reference sequence). V was pared by 0 bases and J by 8 bases, with 19 bases between. For the CDR3, the DNA is TGCAGTGCTAGAGAACGGGCAGGAGGAAGATACGGCTACACCTTC. This gives the protein CSARERAGGRYGYTF.

This clonotype was counted once. A junction end diverges from the germline sequence, so it may reflect a read error. J is TRBJ2-5 and V is TRBV7-9; no clear D. The germline V gene encodes CDR1 SEHNR and CDR2 FQNEAQ (reference sequence). The CDR3 is made up of 13 amino acids. The CDR3 DNA reads as TGCGCCAGCAGCCAAGTGGCATCCTACGGGCAGTACTTC. Translating it yields CASSQVASYGQYF.

This clonotype has a handful of counts. The CDR3 DNA follows: TGTGCCAGCAGCTGGGGTCGGCAGGGGGAAAAACTGTTTTTT. This gives the protein CASSWGRQGEKLFF. The V gene is TRBV7-9, the J gene TRBJ1-4; perhaps TRBD1 as D (6 bases). The length of the CDR3 is 14 residues. The germline gives CDR1 SEHNR, CDR2 FQNEAQ (reference sequence). The germline V and J ends were trimmed by 4 bases and 8 bases, with 14 bases remaining between them.

With respect to this clonotype: Its ends do not fully match the called genes, so a read error is possible. This chain joins TRBV7-9 and TRBJ1-2, with no clear D. Germline V gives CDR1 SEHNR, CDR2 FQNEAQ (reference sequence). CDR3 length equals 14 residues. CDR3 bases: TGCGCCAGACGGCGGTCCGGGGTGGCCTTGGGCTACACCTTC. Protein: CARRRSGVALGYTF. Supplemented by reference TRBV7-9 and TRBJ1-2, the full variable domain reads DTGVSQNPRHKITKRGQNVTFRCDPISEHNRLYWYRQTLGQGPEFLTYFQNEAQLEKSRLLSDRFSAERPKGSFSTLEIQRTEQGDSAMYLCARRRSGVALGYTFGSGTRLTVV.

Of note for this clonotype: Mismatch with germline at one junction end may stem from a read error. This rearrangement joins TRBV7-3 to TRBJ1-1, with D unclear. CDR3 length: 15 amino acids. Germline V lookup: CDR1 SGHTA, CDR2 FQGTGA. The CDR3 spells CASSQDQMENTEAFF. In nucleotides, the CDR3 is TGCGCCAGCAGCCAAGATCAGATGGAAAACACTGAAGCTTTCTTT. Variable domain in full (rest from reference TRBV7-3 and TRBJ1-1): GAGVSQTPSNKVTEKGKYVELRCDPISGHTALYWYRQSLGQGPEFLIYFQGTGAADDSGLPNDRFFAVRPEGSVSTLKIQRTERGDSAVYLCASSQDQMENTEAFFGQGTRLTVV.

This chain joins TRBV25-1 and TRBJ1-1; tentatively, D is TRBD1 (5 bases). CDR3 length equals 14 residues. Germline CDR1 MGHDK, CDR2 SYGVNS. V was shortened by 6 bases and J by 4 bases, with 15 bases between the two germline ends. The CDR3 loop reads CASSGGTWSTEAFF. The CDR3 DNA follows: TGTGCCAGCAGCGGAGGGACCTGGAGCACTGAAGCTTTCTTT.

The chain links TRBV20-1 to TRBJ1-5; a weak D match, TRBD1 (6 bases). Germline-derived CDR1 and CDR2 are DFQATT and SNEGSKA (reference sequence). V lost 3 bases and J lost 4, with 10 bases in between. The CDR3 length is 13 residues. The chain's CDR3 is CSASKGGNQPQHF. In DNA, the CDR3 is TGCAGTGCTAGTAAGGGGGGGAATCAGCCCCAGCATTTT.

The table lists this clonotype with a count of one. The chain links TRBV6-5 to TRBJ2-7; D is ambiguous. CDR3 length: 14 amino acids. The V end lost 6 bases, the J end lost 6 bases, and 18 bases lay between the germline ends. Germline-derived CDR1 and CDR2 are MNHEY and SVGAGI. CDR3 in DNA: TGTGCCAGCAGCCACTCAGAGGTTTCAGGCGAGCAGTACTTC. This sequence encodes CASSHSEVSGEQYF.

This clonotype was seen only a few times. The junction shows a germline mismatch at one end, possibly a read error. J is TRBJ1-1 and V is TRBV4-1; maybe TRBD1 (6 bases). There are 13 residues in the CDR3. Germline assignment: CDR1 MGHRA and CDR2 YSYEKL. The CDR3 sequence is CASSPDSQSEAFF. In DNA form, the CDR3 reads TGTGCCAGCAGCCCGGACAGTCAAAGCGAAGCTTTCTTT.

This clonotype appeared a few times. The chain has TRBV5-1 and TRBJ2-5; tentative D call: TRBD2 (5 bases). CDR1 is SGHRS and CDR2 is YFSETQ in the germline V gene. The CDR3 runs 14 residues. The germline V and J ends were trimmed by 1 base and 4 bases, with 11 bases remaining between them. The CDR3 DNA reads as TGCGCCAGCAGCTTGTCCGGGGATGGAGAGACCCAGTACTTC. It specifies CASSLSGDGETQYF.

This chain joins TRBV6-5 and TRBJ2-5; TRBD2 aligns across 7 bases. The CDR3 sequence is 14 residues long. The V and J ends lost 8 bases and 4 bases, in that order; junction bases with no gene match: 10. Germline CDR1 reads MNHEY; CDR2 reads SVGAGI. CDR3 region: CASGRAGTAETQYF. CDR3 DNA: TGTGCCAGCGGGAGGGCAGGGACGGCAGAGACCCAGTACTTC.